A single sample gave rise to the 28 T cell receptor beta chains below, sequenced in a study of CD8+ T cells in alopecia areata. As for treatment: oral pan-JAK inhibitor, 5-10 mg twice daily. RNA extraction was followed by reverse transcription into cDNA, which acted as the sequencing template. Sequencing was performed with immunoSEQ multiplex PCR; in TCRdb, only in-frame clones are kept and a portion is missing. The data contain 200,000 to 250,000 clones, about three fifths of them singletons. Specimen: CD4+ T cells sorted from blood, collected at week 4, from a patient treated with tofacitinib. The receptors shown here come from a human donor with alopecia areata.

The chain employs TRBV4-1 and TRBJ2-7, with D maybe TRBD2 (7 bases). The CDR3 runs to 18 residues. Between the trimmed V and J ends, which lost 5 bases and 3 bases, there was a span of 26 bases. CDR1 is MGHRA and CDR2 is YSYEKL in the germline V gene. For the CDR3, the DNA is TGCGCCAGCAGCTCTGGGGTGGGCCGGGGGGCACCAGGCTACGAGCAGTACTTC. Encoded protein: CASSSGVGRGAPGYEQYF.

The chain employs TRBV4-2 and TRBJ2-5, with 7 bases that match TRBD1. Germline V gene lookup returns CDR1 LGHNA and CDR2 YNFKEQ. The ends lost 1 base at V and 4 bases at J; junction bases unmatched: 9. CDR3 length: 16 residues. CDR3 sequence (DNA): TGTGCCAGCAGCCAAGGAGCTCGGACAGGCTTAGAGACCCAGTACTTC. As protein: CASSQGARTGLETQYF.

V usage is TRBV29-1 and J usage is TRBJ2-6; TRBD1 matches 9 bases. Germline loops: CDR1 SQVTM, CDR2 ANQGSEA. There are 15 residues in the CDR3. J was trimmed by 3 bases and V by 6 bases; bases with no gene match: 6. The CDR3 region is CSVMDRGYGANVLTF. CDR3 bases: TGCAGCGTCATGGACAGGGGTTATGGGGCCAACGTCCTGACTTTC.

V and J are TRBV2 and TRBJ1-6; TRBD1 matches 8 bases. The V segment lost 8 bases and the J segment 9 bases; nucleotides outside the gene matches: 6. The CDR3 totals 13 residues. In germline, CDR1 is SNHLY, CDR2 FYNNEI. CDR3 residues: CASVGQGVSPLHF. The CDR3 nucleotides read TGTGCCAGCGTTGGACAGGGAGTTTCACCCCTCCACTTT.

V is TRBV20-1 and J is TRBJ2-3, with D uncertain. With 5 bases removed from V and 3 bases from J, the gap between germline ends came to 6 bases. The CDR3 totals 11 residues. In germline, CDR1 is DFQATT, CDR2 SNEGSKA (reference sequence). CDR3 sequence: CSAGPTDTQYF. Here the CDR3 DNA reads TGCAGTGCTGGCCCTACAGATACGCAGTATTTT.

This clone was detected only a few times. Compared with germline, one end of the junction differs, possibly owing to a read error. The chain couples TRBV7-7 to TRBJ2-5, with 9 positions matching TRBD2. CDR1 and CDR2 (germline): SSHAT, FNYEAQ (reference sequence). CDR3 length: 16 amino acids. The DNA of the CDR3 is TGTGCTAGCAGCCCGAGGAGCGGGGGGACCCAAGAGACCCAGTACTTC. Its translation: CASSPRSGGTQETQYF.

This chain connects TRBV2 to TRBJ2-5, with D possibly being TRBD2 (5 bases). The V end lost 3 bases, the J end lost 3 bases, and 5 bases lay between the germline ends. From germline, CDR1 is SNHLY and CDR2 FYNNEI. The CDR3 has 12 amino acids. The CDR3 loop is CASSEREETQYF. DNA of the CDR3: TGTGCCAGCAGTGAGAGGGAAGAGACCCAGTACTTC. The full variable domain, its missing parts supplied by reference TRBV2 and TRBJ2-5, is EPEVTQTPSHQVTQMGQEVILRCVPISNHLYFYWYRQILGQKVEFLVSFYNNEISEKSEIFDDQFSVERPDGSNFTLKIRSTKLEDSAMYFCASSEREETQYFGPGTRLLVL.

V and J are TRBV5-4 and TRBJ1-2; 9 positions match TRBD1. This CDR3 contains 15 residues. Trimming at V came to 0 bases and at J to 8 bases, leaving 8 bases not matched to a gene. Germline CDR1 reads SGHNT; CDR2 reads YYREEE (reference sequence). The CDR3 loop reads CASSLAGTGFGGYTF. CDR3 sequence (DNA): TGTGCCAGCAGCTTGGCCGGGACAGGGTTTGGAGGCTACACCTTC. Full variable domain (missing parts from reference TRBV5-4 and TRBJ1-2): ETGVTQSPTHLIKTRGQQVTLRCSSQSGHNTVSWYQQALGQGPQFIFQYYREEENGRGNFPPRFSGLQFPNYSSELNVNALELDDSALYLCASSLAGTGFGGYTFGSGTRLTVV.

V usage is TRBV5-1 and J usage is TRBJ1-2; D might be TRBD1 (5 bases). V was pared by 2 bases and J by 4 bases, with 18 bases between. CDR3 length equals 16 residues. Germline CDR1 and CDR2: SGHRS and YFSETQ. This CDR3 is CASSLDGTTVGYGYTF. CDR3 nucleotide sequence: TGCGCCAGCAGCTTAGACGGGACCACCGTGGGCTATGGCTACACCTTC.

The table lists this clone with a few counts. The chain links TRBV7-2 to TRBJ2-1, with D unclear. Between the trimmed V and J ends, which lost 4 bases and 9 bases, there was a span of 13 bases. Looked up from germline, CDR1 is SGHTA and CDR2 is FQGNSA. The CDR3 runs to 13 residues. The CDR3 nucleotides read TGTGCCAGCAGCTGGTACAGTGAGGTTGAGCAGTTCTTC. It specifies CASSWYSEVEQFF.

The rearrangement joins TRBV11-2 to TRBJ2-2, with D perhaps TRBD2 (6 bases). This CDR3 comprises 14 residues. Germline CDR1 SGHAT, CDR2 FQNNGV. V was shortened by 1 base and J by 7 bases, with 10 bases between the two germline ends. The CDR3 DNA reads as TGTGCCAGCAGCTTAGCTGGCGGGAACGGGGAGCTGTTTTTT. Protein: CASSLAGGNGELFF.

As for this clone: At one end, the junction sequence differs from germline, possibly due to a read error. V is TRBV7-7 and J is TRBJ2-1; 14 bases map to TRBD2. CDR1 and CDR2 from the germline V gene are SSHAT and FNYEAQ (reference sequence). The length of the CDR3 is 19 residues. The CDR3, as DNA: TGTGCTAGCAGCTTTTGGGCAGGGACTAGCGGGAGCCAAAACAATGAGCAGTTCTTC. It codes for CASSFWAGTSGSQNNEQFF.

This clone was counted only a few times. This chain connects TRBV7-2 to TRBJ2-5; TRBD2 matches at 10 bases. The J segment lost 2 bases and the V segment lost 4 bases, leaving 4 bases of the junction unmatched. The germline V gene encodes CDR1 SGHTA and CDR2 FQGNSA. The length of the CDR3 is 15 residues. CDR3 sequence: CASSWSSGGQETQYF. In DNA form, the CDR3 reads TGTGCCAGCAGCTGGTCTAGCGGGGGTCAAGAGACCCAGTACTTC.

The CDR3 protein is CASSQDTAGYGYTF. The CDR3 DNA reads as TGTGCCAGCAGCCAAGATACAGCGGGCTATGGCTACACCTTC. The V and J genes are TRBV4-2 and TRBJ1-2; D remains ambiguous. Germline CDR1 LGHNA, CDR2 YNFKEQ. CDR3 length equals 14 residues. V gave up 0 bases and J gave up 4 bases, with 9 bases separating them.

This chain uses TRBV2 with TRBJ1-1, with 11 bases fitting TRBD1. Looked up from germline, CDR1 is SNHLY and CDR2 is FYNNEI. V lost 7 bases, J lost 4 bases, and 2 bases stayed unmatched. This CDR3 has 13 amino acids. The CDR3 is CASIGQGATEAFF. As DNA, the CDR3 is TGTGCCAGCATCGGACAGGGGGCCACTGAAGCTTTCTTT.

The J gene is TRBJ1-2, the V gene TRBV6-5; D ambiguous. CDR1 is MNHEY, CDR2 SVGAGI, per germline. The CDR3 extends over 15 amino acids. Deletions cut 6 bases from V and 4 bases from J, with 18 bases between. CDR3 in amino acids: CASRAYMDSSYGYTF. The CDR3 coding sequence is TGTGCCAGCAGAGCTTACATGGACTCTAGCTATGGCTACACCTTC.

The chain links TRBV7-2 to TRBJ2-1; 8 bases are a match to TRBD2. Per the germline V gene, CDR1 is SGHTA and CDR2 is FQGNSA. The trim removed 4 bases at V and 4 bases at J, leaving 6 bases unmatched. This CDR3 has 15 residues. The CDR3 region is CASSSVAGPYNEQFF. The DNA for the CDR3 is TGTGCCAGCAGCTCCGTAGCGGGGCCTTACAATGAGCAGTTCTTC.

The chain carries TRBV6-5 and TRBJ2-2; 9 nucleotides match TRBD1. The CDR3 consists of 14 residues. Germline V gives CDR1 MNHEY, CDR2 SVGAGI. J gave up 6 bases and V 7 bases, and 6 bases lay outside the gene matches. Here the CDR3 DNA reads TGTGCCAGCACGGGGGGACAGGGCTCCGGGGAGCTGTTTTTT. Its translation: CASTGGQGSGELFF.

CDR3 in DNA: TGTGCCAGCTCACCGGAAGGGGATCAGCCCCAGCATTTT. It encodes CASSPEGDQPQHF. The chain carries TRBV18 and TRBJ1-5; possibly TRBD1 for D (5 bases). Trimming removed 3 bases from V and 5 bases from J, with 8 bases in between. The CDR3 has 13 amino acids. Germline lookup yields CDR1 KGHSH and CDR2 LQKENI.

The chain is built from TRBV7-2 and TRBJ2-1, with 7 bases identical to TRBD2. This CDR3 region has 14 residues. The germline V gene encodes CDR1 SGHTA and CDR2 FQGNSA. With V trimmed by 5 bases and J by 9 bases, 10 bases remained unmatched. In nucleotides, the CDR3 is TGTGCCAGCAGCCACCGAAGCGGGGATGGTGAGCAGTTCTTC. It translates to CASSHRSGDGEQFF.

This clone was recorded a few times. The rearrangement uses TRBV29-1 and TRBJ1-1, with 9 bases matching TRBD1. With 4 bases clipped from V and 4 bases from J, the junction kept 7 bases outside the gene matches. CDR1 and CDR2 (germline): SQVTM, ANQGSEA. This CDR3 is built from 14 residues. The CDR3 nucleotides read TGCAGCGTTGCCCTGACAGGGGGATCCACTGAAGCTTTCTTT. Residues: CSVALTGGSTEAFF.

CDR3 nucleotide sequence: TGTGCCAGCAGCTCAGACAGGGGTGAAAAACTGTTTTTT. Translating it yields CASSSDRGEKLFF. V and J are TRBV5-4 and TRBJ1-4; 8 bases agree with TRBD1. V was pared by 3 bases and J by 7 bases, with 2 bases of the junction left unmatched. Germline values: CDR1 SGHNT, CDR2 YYREEE (reference sequence). The CDR3 sequence is 13 residues long.

V and J are TRBV30 and TRBJ1-1; D unresolved. The CDR3 has 13 residues. V was clipped by 2 bases and J by 4 bases, with 11 bases between them. CDR1 is GTSNPN and CDR2 is SVGIG in the germline V gene (reference sequence). In DNA, the CDR3 is TGTGCCTGGAGTTTAAGGGCGGGCACTGAAGCTTTCTTT. Protein product: CAWSLRAGTEAFF.

This clone was counted a few times. The rearrangement uses TRBV10-3 and TRBJ1-2, with a possible D match to TRBD1 (5 bases). This CDR3 has 13 amino acids. In germline, CDR1 is ENHRY, CDR2 SYGVKD. V was trimmed by 6 bases and J by 7 bases, leaving 15 bases between them. CDR3 residues: CAIRKQDPSGYTF. CDR3 nucleotide sequence: TGTGCCATCAGGAAACAGGATCCGAGTGGCTACACCTTC.

The rearrangement links TRBV28 to TRBJ2-4; possibly TRBD1 for D (6 bases). V lost 2 bases and J lost 7, with 15 bases in between. Germline V gives CDR1 MDHEN, CDR2 SYDVKM. The CDR3 is 15 amino acids. CDR3 DNA: TGTGCCAGCAGTTTACACCCTCCTACAGGGAACATTCAGTACTTC. Protein: CASSLHPPTGNIQYF.

The J gene is TRBJ2-3, the V gene TRBV4-1; 11 bases match TRBD2. The ends lost 4 bases at V and 2 bases at J; junction bases unmatched: 5. The CDR3 sequence is 16 residues long. Germline V gene sequence: CDR1 MGHRA, CDR2 YSYEKL. The CDR3 nucleotides are TGCGCCAGCAGCCGGGGGACTAGCGGTCTCACAGATACGCAGTATTTT. Its translation: CASSRGTSGLTDTQYF.

This clone occurred a few times. This chain connects TRBV29-1 to TRBJ1-1; D uncertain. V shed 6 bases and J shed 5 bases, with 16 bases lying between them. The germline CDR1 and CDR2 sequences are SQVTM and ANQGSEA. The CDR3 extends over 13 amino acids. The CDR3 spells CSVGRRMGTEAFF. DNA of the CDR3: TGCAGCGTGGGAAGACGGATGGGTACTGAAGCTTTCTTT.

The CDR3 is CASSHKRTGSTNEKLFF. As DNA, the CDR3 is TGTGCCAGCAGCCACAAGCGGACGGGTTCAACTAATGAAAAACTGTTTTTT. The chain carries TRBV5-4 and TRBJ1-4; D gene uncertain. From germline, CDR1 is SGHNT and CDR2 YYREEE (reference sequence). CDR3 length: 17 amino acids. Trimming cost V 4 bases and J 0 bases, with 16 bases left between them.